These T cell receptor beta chains were read from a single sample in a study of T cells in Graves' hyperthyroidism and ophthalmopathy. TCRdb itself ran the multiplex PCR reads through MiXCR, one entry per CDR3 protein. The sample contains 560,000 or so distinct CDR3 sequences, about 20% of which appear only once. Source material: blood. These receptors all come from a man aged 35 to 55 with Graves' ophthalmopathy. Each CDR3 is given with its conserved first and last residue. A D gene is named only where the DNA matches it firmly. Size tells how often a clone was seen (once, few, many) or the class of an expanded clone, and some rows leave it out.

j_call | d_call | v_call | clone_size | cdr3_aa | cdr3_nt
TRBJ1-1 | . | TRBV10-3 | few | CAIVDPWATNTEAFF | TGTGCCATCGTCGACCCGTGGGCTACGAACACTGAAGCTTTCTTT
TRBJ2-7 | . | TRBV4-1 | few | CASSQGGGLTYEQYF | TGCGCCAGCAGCCAAGGCGGGGGCCTAACCTACGAGCAGTACTTC
TRBJ2-7 | . | TRBV12-3/TRBV12-4 | many | CASRRQGPPEQYF | TGTGCCAGCAGGCGGCAGGGGCCGCCCGAGCAGTACTTC
TRBJ2-1 | . | TRBV12-5 | few | CASAAGRASYNEQFF | TGTGCTAGTGCCGCTGGCAGGGCGTCCTACAATGAGCAGTTCTTC
TRBJ1-2 | . | TRBV6-2/TRBV6-3 | many | CASSDRTARSGYTF | TGTGCCAGCAGTGACCGGACAGCCCGTTCTGGCTACACCTTC
TRBJ2-2 | TRBD1 | TRBV12-5 | . | CASGLRDRFNTGELFF | TGTGCTAGTGGTCTCCGGGACAGGTTCAACACCGGGGAGCTGTTTTTT
TRBJ2-4 | TRBD2 | TRBV5-1 | . | CASSLDGGAKNIQYF | TGCGCCAGCAGCTTGGACGGGGGGGCCAAAAACATTCAGTACTTC
TRBJ2-1 | TRBD1 | TRBV10-3 | once | CAAYQGQGNVEQFF | TGTGCCGCATACCAAGGACAGGGGAATGTTGAGCAGTTCTTC
TRBJ2-3 | TRBD2 | TRBV7-3 | many | CASSLKARREGGTDTQYF | TGTGCCAGCAGCTTAAAGGCCCGCCGGGAGGGTGGAACAGATACGCAGTATTTT
TRBJ2-7 | TRBD2 | TRBV6-5 | few | CASSYSWARLAPSGYEQYF | TGTGCCAGCAGTTACTCGTGGGCCAGACTAGCACCTTCGGGCTACGAGCAGTACTTC
TRBJ2-5 | . | TRBV3-1 | . | CASSQVGGGAYQETQYF | TGTGCCAGCAGCCAAGTTGGGGGGGGGGCGTACCAAGAGACCCAGTACTTC
TRBJ1-2 | TRBD1 | TRBV12-3/TRBV12-4 | many | CASSYRDSYGYTF | TGTGCCAGCAGTTACCGGGACAGCTATGGCTACACCTTC
TRBJ1-1 | TRBD1 | TRBV9 | . | CASSVSGGAEAFF | TGTGCCAGCAGCGTCTCAGGGGGGGCTGAAGCTTTCTTT
TRBJ2-7 | . | TRBV7-3 | many | CASSLYPRGAGSSYEQYF | TGTGCCAGCAGCTTATATCCGCGCGGCGCAGGGTCATCCTACGAGCAGTACTTC
TRBJ1-1 | . | TRBV30 | many | CAWSVHGGEAFF | TGTGCCTGGAGTGTACACGGGGGAGAAGCTTTCTTT
TRBJ2-1 | TRBD2 | TRBV12-5 | many | CASGLRVAGGLNEQFF | TGTGCTAGTGGTTTGAGGGTAGCGGGGGGGCTCAATGAGCAGTTCTTC
TRBJ1-4 | TRBD1 | TRBV6-1 | many | CASSDRGGGKLFF | TGTGCCAGCAGCGACAGGGGCGGGGGAAAACTGTTTTTT
TRBJ2-3 | TRBD2 | TRBV7-6 | . | CASRRTSGGRDTQYF | TGTGCCAGCAGACGGACTAGCGGGGGGAGAGATACGCAGTATTTT
TRBJ2-1 | TRBD2 | TRBV6-7 | many | CASSYRHQLAGGLHEQFF | TGTGCCAGCAGTTACCGACACCAACTAGCGGGAGGGCTGCATGAGCAGTTCTTC
TRBJ2-1 | TRBD2 | TRBV29-1 | . | CSVESLERLAGVGEQFF | TGCAGCGTTGAATCTCTAGAGAGGCTAGCGGGAGTGGGTGAGCAGTTCTTC
TRBJ1-2 | . | TRBV4-1 | few | CASSLLDRFVGGYTF | TGCGCCAGCAGCCTCCTGGACAGATTTGTCGGCGGCTACACCTTC
TRBJ2-3 | TRBD2 | TRBV20-1 | many | CSARIRREAPRTQYF | TGCAGTGCTAGAATCCGACGGGAGGCTCCACGGACGCAGTATTTT
TRBJ2-1 | TRBD1 | TRBV6-1 | . | CASTPTGNPYNEQFF | TGTGCCAGCACCCCGACAGGGAACCCCTACAATGAGCAGTTCTTC
TRBJ2-7 | TRBD2 | TRBV18 | . | CASSPRTSGMSSYEQYF | TGTGCCAGCTCACCCAGGACTAGCGGGATGAGCTCCTACGAGCAGTACTTC
TRBJ2-3 | TRBD2 | TRBV30 | once | CAWSGLAVTDTQYF | TGTGCCTGGAGTGGGCTAGCGGTCACAGATACGCAGTATTTT